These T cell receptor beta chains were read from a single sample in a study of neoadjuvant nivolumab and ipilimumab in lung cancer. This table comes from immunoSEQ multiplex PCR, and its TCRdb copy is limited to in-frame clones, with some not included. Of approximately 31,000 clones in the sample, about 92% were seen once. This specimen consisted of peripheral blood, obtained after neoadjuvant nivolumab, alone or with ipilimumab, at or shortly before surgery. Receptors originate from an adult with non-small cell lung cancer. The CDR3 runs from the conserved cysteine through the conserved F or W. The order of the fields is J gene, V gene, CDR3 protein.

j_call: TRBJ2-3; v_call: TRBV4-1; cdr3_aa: CASSPYHQGASTDTQYF
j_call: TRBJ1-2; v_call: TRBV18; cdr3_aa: CASSPRDQSRIPVYGYTF
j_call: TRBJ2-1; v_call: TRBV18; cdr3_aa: CASSPPTSSYNEQFF
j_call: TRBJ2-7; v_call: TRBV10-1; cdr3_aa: CASSPGQGSRYEQYF
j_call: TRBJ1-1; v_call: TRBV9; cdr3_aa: CASSPGQTTNTEAFF
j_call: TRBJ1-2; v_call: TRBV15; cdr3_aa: CATSRVARGPYGYTF
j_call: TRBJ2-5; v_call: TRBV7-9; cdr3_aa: CASSKVGETQYF
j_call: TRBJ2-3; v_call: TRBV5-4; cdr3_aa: CASSLGLAGPHDTQYF
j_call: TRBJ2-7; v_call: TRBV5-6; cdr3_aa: CASSPSDGKTYEQYF
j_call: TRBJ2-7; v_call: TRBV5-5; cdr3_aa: CASSLAQGVSYEQYF
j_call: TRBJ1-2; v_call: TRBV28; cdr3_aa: CAGQRASRYGYTF
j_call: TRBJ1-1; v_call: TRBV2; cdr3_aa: CASRYLGGGVGNTEAFF
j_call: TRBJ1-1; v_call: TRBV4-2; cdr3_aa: CASSQVPADVNTEAFF
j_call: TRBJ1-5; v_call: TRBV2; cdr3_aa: CASRVGAGDSNQPQHF
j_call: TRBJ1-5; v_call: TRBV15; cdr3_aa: CATSRENQPQHF
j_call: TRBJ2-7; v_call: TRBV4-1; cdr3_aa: CASSPFRAGVNYEQYF
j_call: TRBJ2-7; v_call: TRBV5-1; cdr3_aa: CASSLRRGSYEQYF
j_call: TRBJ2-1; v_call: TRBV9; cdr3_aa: CASSAPNNEQFF
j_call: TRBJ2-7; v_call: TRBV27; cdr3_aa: CASSRAGTLSEQYF
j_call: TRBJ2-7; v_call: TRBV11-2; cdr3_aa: CASSQSLRAYEQYF
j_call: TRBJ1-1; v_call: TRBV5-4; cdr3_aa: CASSRERGYAEAFF
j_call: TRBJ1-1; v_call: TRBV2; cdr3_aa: CASSEAIRRSTGGTEAFF
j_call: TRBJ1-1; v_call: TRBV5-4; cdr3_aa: CACRRPENTEAFF
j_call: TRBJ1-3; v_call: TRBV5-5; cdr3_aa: CASSLANRVNTIYF
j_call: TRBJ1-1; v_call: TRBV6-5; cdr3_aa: CASSFQGSEAFF
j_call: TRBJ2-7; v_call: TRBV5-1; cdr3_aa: CASSLLTSSREQYF
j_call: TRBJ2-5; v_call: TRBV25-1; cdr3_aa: CASSERGRETQYF
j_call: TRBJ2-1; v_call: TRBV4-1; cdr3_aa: CASSQSLGLAGGTQFF
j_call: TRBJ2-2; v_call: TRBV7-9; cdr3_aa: CASKMGQGLAGELFF
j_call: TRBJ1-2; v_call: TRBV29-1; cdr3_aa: CSGKGGQGVGGYTF
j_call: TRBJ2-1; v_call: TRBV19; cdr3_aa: CASSTGLLSSYNEQFF
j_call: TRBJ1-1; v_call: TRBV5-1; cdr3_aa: CASSFRQGATTEAFF
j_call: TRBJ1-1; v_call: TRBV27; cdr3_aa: CASSLSGQGIGEAFF
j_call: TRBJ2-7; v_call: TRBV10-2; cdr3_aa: CASSAYEGETEQYF
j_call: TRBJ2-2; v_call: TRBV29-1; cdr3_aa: CSVGGALAGGHTGELFF
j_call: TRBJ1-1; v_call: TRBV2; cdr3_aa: CASSEMTGENTEAFF
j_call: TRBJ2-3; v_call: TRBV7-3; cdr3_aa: CASSGGQFDTQYF